What follows are 24 T cell receptor beta chains derived from one specimen sequenced in a study of Tregs in tolerant kidney transplant recipients (dated by TCRdb to between 2019 and 2020). Library preparation employed the immunoSEQ multiplex PCR assay. TCRdb's version of the immuneACCESS table is confined to in-frame rearrangements and falls short of the full clone set. An unresolved V gene accounts for under half of the shortfall where checked; the remainder is of unknown origin. This sample lists around 120,000 clones; about 90% were detected once. The ten biggest clones cover more than 0.5% of the sample. The sequenced material came from CD4+ T cells from blood. All receptors come from a human donor in good health.

V and J are TRBV23-1 and TRBJ1-2; 9 bases align to TRBD1. TRBV23-1 is an ORF, with its function uncertain. The CDR3 length is 14 residues. After removal of 3 bases from V and 7 bases from J, the junction contained 6 bases not matched to a gene. CDR3 DNA sequence: TGCGCCAGCAGTCATCCGGACAGGGGAGGTGGCTACACCTTC. It translates to CASSHPDRGGGYTF.

V usage is TRBV5-1 and J usage is TRBJ2-3; D is perhaps TRBD2 (5 bases). Germline lookup yields CDR1 SGHRS and CDR2 YFSETQ. The CDR3 totals 16 residues. The ends were cut back, 1 base at V and 5 bases at J, with 17 bases in the middle. The CDR3 DNA reads TGCGCCAGCAGCTTGCGTGGACCCGGGGAGAGAGATACGCAGTATTTT. This encodes CASSLRGPGERDTQYF.

This chain uses TRBV11-1 with TRBJ2-2; TRBD2 matches at 8 bases. The germline V gene encodes CDR1 SGHAT and CDR2 FQDESV (reference sequence). J lost 1 base, V lost 2 bases, and 6 bases had no gene match. The CDR3 loop spans 17 amino acids. The CDR3 loop reads CASSLRVLAVNTGELFF. The CDR3 coding sequence is TGTGCCAGCAGCTTAAGAGTACTAGCGGTGAACACCGGGGAGCTGTTTTTT.

CDR3 bases: TGTGCCAGTAGTATACCAGGGTTCGGCTATGGCTACACCTTC. This sequence encodes CASSIPGFGYGYTF. The V gene is TRBV19, the J gene TRBJ1-2, with a possible D match to TRBD1 (5 bases). Trimming left V 2 bases short and J 4 bases short, with 11 bases between. CDR3 size: 14 residues. Germline-derived CDR1 and CDR2 are LNHDA and SQIVND (reference sequence).

The chain recombines TRBV6-5 with TRBJ1-2; unclear D gene. Germline V gene lookup returns CDR1 MNHEY and CDR2 SVGAGI. Deletions cut 2 bases from V and 5 bases from J, with 15 bases between. CDR3 size: 15 residues. CDR3 DNA: TGTGCCAGCAGTTACGGCAACGAAGCTAGTTATGGCTACACCTTC. Its protein product is CASSYGNEASYGYTF.

The table lists this clone with a count of one. This sequence joins TRBV6-5 and TRBJ1-2, with TRBD1 matching 7 bases. Germline CDR1 reads MNHEY; CDR2 reads SVGAGI. The CDR3 length is 13 residues. V was clipped by 5 bases and J by 3 bases; unmatched bases: 3. The CDR3 nucleotides are TGTGCCAGCAGTACAGGGGCCCACTATGGCTACACCTTC. Translation: CASSTGAHYGYTF.

The CDR3 protein is CASSSRLAGGPAGEQYF. CDR3 coding DNA: TGTGCCAGCAGCTCCCGACTAGCGGGAGGGCCGGCGGGGGAGCAGTACTTC. The V and J genes are TRBV5-4 and TRBJ2-7; 14 positions match TRBD2. The CDR3 loop spans 17 amino acids. V was pared by 3 bases and J by 7 bases, with 12 bases of the junction left unmatched. Germline V gene lookup returns CDR1 SGHNT and CDR2 YYREEE (reference sequence).

The chain links TRBV18 to TRBJ2-3; no clear D gene. V lost 2 bases and J lost 1, with 10 bases in between. In germline, CDR1 is KGHSH, CDR2 LQKENI. The CDR3 runs to 15 residues. The CDR3, as DNA: TGTGCCAGCTCACCAAGTCAGCTGGGCACAGATACGCAGTATTTT. Its protein is CASSPSQLGTDTQYF.

The rearrangement joins TRBV7-2 to TRBJ2-2, with D unclear. This CDR3 contains 14 residues. Germline V gives CDR1 SGHTA, CDR2 FQGNSA. Trimming removed 8 bases from V and 4 bases from J, with 14 bases in between. This chain's CDR3 is CASRKDPPTGELFF. The CDR3 nucleotides are TGTGCCAGCCGAAAGGACCCCCCCACCGGGGAGCTGTTTTTT.

This chain uses TRBV9 with TRBJ1-6, with 7 bases that match TRBD1. This CDR3 is built from 14 residues. V trimming: 3 bases; J trimming: 9 bases; junction bases outside the gene matches: 6. Germline V CDR1 and CDR2: SGDLS, YYNGEE. This CDR3 reads CASSETTGTSPLHF. In nucleotides, the CDR3 is TGTGCCAGCAGCGAAACGACAGGGACTTCACCCCTCCACTTT.

The chain uses TRBV2 and TRBJ1-2; D is uncertain. Per the germline V gene, CDR1 is SNHLY and CDR2 is FYNNEI. The V end was cut by 5 bases, the J end by 1 base, with 8 bases between. The CDR3 spans 13 residues. Here the CDR3 reads CASSTQRNYGYTF. The CDR3 coding sequence is TGTGCCAGCAGTACACAGCGTAACTATGGCTACACCTTC.

The chain has TRBV7-8 and TRBJ2-2, with a tentative D call TRBD2 (5 bases). Trimming removed 6 bases from V and 4 bases from J, with 21 bases in between. Germline V gene lookup returns CDR1 SGHVS and CDR2 FQNEAQ. The CDR3 totals 17 residues. In DNA form, the CDR3 reads TGTGCCAGCAGACAGACCACGACGGGAACCCTCACCGGGGAGCTGTTTTTT. Translated, it gives CASRQTTTGTLTGELFF.

The chain uses TRBV2 and TRBJ2-7; possibly TRBD2 for D (5 bases). The CDR3 runs to 15 residues. The V end was cut by 2 bases, the J end by 6 bases, with 17 bases between. Germline CDR1 reads SNHLY; CDR2 reads FYNNEI. CDR3 region: CASSEQDFIIGEQYF. The CDR3 nucleotides are TGTGCCAGCAGTGAACAGGACTTCATTATAGGCGAGCAGTACTTC.

The V gene is TRBV6-6, the J gene TRBJ1-1, with TRBD1 identical over 7 bases. Trimming cost V 7 bases and J 4 bases; bases outside gene matches: 6. This CDR3 is 13 amino acids long. Germline assignment: CDR1 MNHNY and CDR2 SVGAGI (reference sequence). CDR3 nucleotide sequence: TGTGCCAGCACCTCACAGGGGTCCACTGAAGCTTTCTTT. This codes for CASTSQGSTEAFF.

The chain recombines TRBV7-2 with TRBJ2-7; D gene ambiguous. The CDR3 extends over 13 amino acids. Germline V gene data show CDR1 as SGHTA and CDR2 as FQGNSA. The V gene lost 6 bases and the J gene lost 3 bases, with 12 bases spanning the gap. The CDR3 protein is CASSSRPFYEQYF. The DNA for the CDR3 is TGTGCCAGCAGTTCCCGACCGTTCTACGAGCAGTACTTC.

The V call is TRBV19, the J call TRBJ2-5; TRBD2 agrees at 9 bases. This CDR3 region has 15 residues. V shed 4 bases and J 4 bases; nucleotides not matched to a gene: 7. Looked up from germline, CDR1 is LNHDA and CDR2 is SQIVND (reference sequence). CDR3 sequence reads: CASSSGGALGETQYF. The DNA of the CDR3 is TGTGCCAGTAGTAGCGGGGGGGCTCTCGGAGAGACCCAGTACTTC.

The J gene is TRBJ1-1, the V gene TRBV20-1, with D hard to call. CDR1 and CDR2 (germline): DFQATT, SNEGSKA (reference sequence). The CDR3 extends over 11 amino acids. V lost 5 bases and J 1 base, leaving 5 bases between the germline ends. CDR3 sequence: CSAWENTEAFF. The DNA of the CDR3 is TGCAGTGCTTGGGAGAACACTGAAGCTTTCTTT.

The V call is TRBV5-4, the J call TRBJ1-2; maybe TRBD1 (6 bases). Germline assignment: CDR1 SGHNT and CDR2 YYREEE (reference sequence). The CDR3 runs to 14 residues. V was trimmed by 1 base and J by 3 bases, leaving 10 bases between them. The CDR3 loop is CASSLRGADYGYTF. CDR3 bases: TGTGCCAGCAGCTTGCGGGGGGCGGACTATGGCTACACCTTC. Filled out from reference TRBV5-4 and TRBJ1-2, the complete variable domain reads ETGVTQSPTHLIKTRGQQVTLRCSSQSGHNTVSWYQQALGQGPQFIFQYYREEENGRGNFPPRFSGLQFPNYSSELNVNALELDDSALYLCASSLRGADYGYTFGSGTRLTVV.

Here the CDR3 DNA reads TGTGCCAGCAGCGGACTAGCGGGGCTTCGGTTATACGAGCAGTACTTC. Translation: CASSGLAGLRLYEQYF. The chain uses TRBV27 and TRBJ2-7, with 12 bases fitting TRBD2. The CDR3 is 16 residues long. The germline V gene encodes CDR1 MNHEY and CDR2 SMNVEV (reference sequence). With 6 bases clipped from V and 4 bases from J, the junction kept 10 bases outside the gene matches.

The rearrangement uses TRBV4-1 and TRBJ2-7; no definite D call. The CDR3 sequence is 13 residues long. Germline lookup yields CDR1 MGHRA and CDR2 YSYEKL. Trimming stripped 0 bases from V and 3 bases from J, with 6 bases between. DNA of the CDR3: TGCGCCAGCAGCCAAGACAGGCTCTACGAGCAGTACTTC. It specifies CASSQDRLYEQYF.

The V gene is TRBV13, the J gene TRBJ2-7; D perhaps matches TRBD1 (5 bases). Germline CDR1 is PRHDT and CDR2 is FYEKMQ (reference sequence). The CDR3 covers 11 residues. V dropped 5 bases and J dropped 7 bases, with 9 bases sitting between them. The CDR3: CASSVRAEQYF. The DNA for the CDR3 is TGTGCCAGCAGCGTCAGGGCTGAGCAGTACTTC.

This clone has just one count. The V call is TRBV19, the J call TRBJ2-1, with D unclear. Per the germline V gene, CDR1 is LNHDA and CDR2 is SQIVND (reference sequence). The CDR3 is 13 residues long. The V gene lost 6 bases and the J gene lost 10 bases, with 16 bases spanning the gap. The CDR3 loop reads CASRTRAPDEQFF. The CDR3 region has the DNA TGTGCCAGTAGAACCCGGGCTCCAGACGAGCAGTTCTTC.

The count of this clone is one. The rearrangement links TRBV2 to TRBJ2-5, with a weak D call TRBD2 (5 bases). This CDR3 has 15 amino acids. Germline CDR1 is SNHLY and CDR2 is FYNNEI. Trimming took 5 bases from V and 5 from J, leaving 18 bases between them. CDR3 sequence reads: CASSPAAMPGETQYF. In nucleotides, the CDR3 is TGTGCCAGCAGTCCGGCGGCCATGCCGGGGGAGACCCAGTACTTC.

The V gene is TRBV10-3, the J gene TRBJ1-1, with 9 positions matching TRBD1. Germline V lookup: CDR1 ENHRY, CDR2 SYGVKD. Trimming at V came to 6 bases and at J to 4 bases, leaving 0 bases not matched to a gene. The length of the CDR3 is 12 residues. The CDR3 here is CAIRDRGTEAFF. The CDR3 DNA sequence: TGTGCCATCAGGGACAGGGGCACTGAAGCTTTCTTT.